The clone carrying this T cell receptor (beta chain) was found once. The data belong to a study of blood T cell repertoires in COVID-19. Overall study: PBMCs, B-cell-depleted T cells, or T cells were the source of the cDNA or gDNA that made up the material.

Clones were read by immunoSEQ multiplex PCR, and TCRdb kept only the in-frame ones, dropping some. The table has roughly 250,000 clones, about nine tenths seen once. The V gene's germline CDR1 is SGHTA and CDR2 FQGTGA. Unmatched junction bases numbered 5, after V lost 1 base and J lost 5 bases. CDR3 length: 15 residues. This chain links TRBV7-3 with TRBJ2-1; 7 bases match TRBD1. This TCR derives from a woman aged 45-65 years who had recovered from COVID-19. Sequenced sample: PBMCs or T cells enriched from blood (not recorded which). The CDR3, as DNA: TGTGCCAGCAGCTTAAGGGCTGGGACAGACAATGAGCAGTTCTTC. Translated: CASSLRAGTDNEQFF.